A selection of T cell receptor beta chains follows, all from one sample in a study of T cells after yellow fever vaccination. MiXCR, run by TCRdb on the 5' RACE reads, gives a single entry per CDR3 protein. The table includes approximately 580,000 distinct CDR3 sequences, about a sixth detected once. The specimen comprised PBMCs, sampled about 5 days after the first yellow fever vaccination. All receptors come from a man younger than 30 who received the YFV17D yellow fever vaccine. The conserved cysteine and the conserved F or W are not part of the CDR3 here. Each record gives: J gene, V gene, CDR3 protein.

TRBJ2-5,TRBV5-1,ASSLGTDEQETQY
TRBJ1-6,TRBV12-3/TRBV12-4,ASSISDRDSPLH
TRBJ2-5,TRBV4-1,ASSLLAATQETQY
TRBJ2-7,TRBV19,ASTLRGDGAWNYEQY
TRBJ2-2,TRBV12-3/TRBV12-4,ASSALSMIGELF
TRBJ2-2,TRBV7-3,ASSLAGEFLTGELF
TRBJ2-5,TRBV6-2/TRBV6-3,ASSWDSWQTQY
TRBJ2-7,TRBV6-1,ASLRAGPYEQY
TRBJ2-1,TRBV11-3,ASSPLGQGNVNEQF
TRBJ2-1,TRBV7-9,ASSTPGPLSWNEQF
TRBJ2-7,TRBV12-3/TRBV12-4,ASSPPRPPYEQY
TRBJ1-1,TRBV5-1,ASSRDSMNTEAF
TRBJ2-3,TRBV7-9,ASSVGQLDADTQY
TRBJ2-5,TRBV7-2,ASSLEWRGGRETQY
TRBJ2-6,TRBV6-1,ASSRTGSSGANVLT
TRBJ2-1,TRBV29-1,SAGQYEQF
TRBJ1-1,TRBV4-1,ASSQDGTEAF
TRBJ2-5,TRBV6-5,ASSYSATVGTQY
TRBJ2-2,TRBV19,ASRTGQNTGELF
TRBJ1-1,TRBV7-2,ASSLAPTEAF
TRBJ2-2,TRBV5-1,ASSTSGTGRTGELF
TRBJ2-1,TRBV4-2,ASRQLVGNSYNEQF
TRBJ1-3,TRBV7-6,ASSFQGGDTIY
TRBJ2-3,TRBV27,ASSSLGTSGTDTQY
TRBJ2-5,TRBV11-2,ASSLAGSWETQY
TRBJ2-6,TRBV18,ASSPETGAAGANVLT
TRBJ2-7,TRBV7-2,ASSLPAGGSYEQY
TRBJ2-3,TRBV12-3/TRBV12-4,ASSLGSEDTQY
TRBJ2-2,TRBV6-2/TRBV6-3,ASNPSSLRTGELF
TRBJ2-7,TRBV20-1,SASKSGYEQY
TRBJ2-3,TRBV12-3/TRBV12-4,ASSPTGTWDTQY
TRBJ2-7,TRBV13,ASSLRRFSEQY
TRBJ2-1,TRBV29-1,SVDRVHNEQF
TRBJ2-1,TRBV19,ASSIVSGGAYNEQF
TRBJ2-3,TRBV4-3,ASSQDDGLAGGIDTQY
TRBJ2-7,TRBV7-2,ASSFEAGDEQY
TRBJ1-5,TRBV7-9,ASSSFGQTQH
TRBJ2-7,TRBV20-1,SASPAAGVGEQY
TRBJ2-7,TRBV9,ASSVRGLGSDEQY
TRBJ1-4,TRBV20-1,SARDSGRAEKLF
TRBJ2-2,TRBV7-7,ASSLDSLNTGELF
TRBJ1-5,TRBV12-3/TRBV12-4,ASTSRQGNQPQH
TRBJ2-3,TRBV3-1,ASSPMSGGADTQY
TRBJ1-1,TRBV7-3,ASSFQGAGEAF
TRBJ2-2,TRBV6-4,ASRKQGVNTGELF
TRBJ2-3,TRBV9,ASSVDPAGTTDTQY
TRBJ2-2,TRBV7-6,ASSFLAGGLANTGELF
TRBJ2-6,TRBV7-9,ASSRDRGSTGANVLT
TRBJ2-3,TRBV11-2,ASSLDTPSNHTQY